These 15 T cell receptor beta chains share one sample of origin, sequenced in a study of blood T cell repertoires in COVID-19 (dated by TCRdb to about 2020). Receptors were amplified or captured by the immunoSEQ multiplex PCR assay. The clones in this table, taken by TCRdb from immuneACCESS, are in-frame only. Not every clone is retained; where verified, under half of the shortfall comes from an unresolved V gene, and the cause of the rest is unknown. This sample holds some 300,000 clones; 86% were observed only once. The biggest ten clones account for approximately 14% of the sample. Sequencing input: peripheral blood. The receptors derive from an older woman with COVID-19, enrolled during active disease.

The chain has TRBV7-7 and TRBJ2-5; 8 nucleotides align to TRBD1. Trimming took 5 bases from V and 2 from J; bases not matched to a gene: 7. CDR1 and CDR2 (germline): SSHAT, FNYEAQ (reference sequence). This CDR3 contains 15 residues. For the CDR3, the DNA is TGTGCCAGCAGCCGAGGGACAGGACTACAAGAGACCCAGTACTTC. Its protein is CASSRGTGLQETQYF.

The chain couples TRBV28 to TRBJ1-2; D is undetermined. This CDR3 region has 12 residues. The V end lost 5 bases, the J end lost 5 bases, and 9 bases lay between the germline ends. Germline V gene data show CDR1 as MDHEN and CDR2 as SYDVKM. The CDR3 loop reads CASSLTKYGYTF. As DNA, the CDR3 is TGTGCCAGCAGTCTAACGAAGTATGGCTACACCTTC.

The CDR3 sequence: CASSYPRENTEAFF. The CDR3 DNA reads as TGTGCCAGCAGTTACCCTCGCGAGAACACTGAAGCTTTCTTT. The chain carries TRBV6-2 or TRBV6-3 and TRBJ1-1; D uncertain. Trimming stripped 2 bases from V and 1 base from J, with 8 bases between. The CDR3 runs to 14 residues. Germline CDR1 reads MNHEY; CDR2 reads SVGEGT.

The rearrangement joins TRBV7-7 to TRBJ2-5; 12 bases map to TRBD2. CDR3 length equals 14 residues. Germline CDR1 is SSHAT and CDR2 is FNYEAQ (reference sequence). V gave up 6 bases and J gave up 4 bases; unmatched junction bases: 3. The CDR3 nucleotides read TGTGCCAGCAGTCTACTAGCGGGGGGAGAGACCCAGTACTTC. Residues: CASSLLAGGETQYF.

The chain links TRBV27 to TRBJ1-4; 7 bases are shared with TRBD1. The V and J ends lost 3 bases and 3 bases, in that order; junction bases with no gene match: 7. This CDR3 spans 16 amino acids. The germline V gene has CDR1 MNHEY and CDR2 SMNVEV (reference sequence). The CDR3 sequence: CASSFKQGKANEKLFF. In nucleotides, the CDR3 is TGTGCCAGCAGTTTCAAACAGGGGAAAGCTAATGAAAAACTGTTTTTT.

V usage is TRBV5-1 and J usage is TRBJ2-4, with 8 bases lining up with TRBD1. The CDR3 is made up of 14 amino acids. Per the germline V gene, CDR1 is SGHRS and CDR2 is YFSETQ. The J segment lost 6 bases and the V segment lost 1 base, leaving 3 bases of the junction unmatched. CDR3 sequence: CASSLSGQGNIQYF. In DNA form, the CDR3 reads TGCGCCAGCAGCTTGAGTGGACAGGGAAACATTCAGTACTTC.

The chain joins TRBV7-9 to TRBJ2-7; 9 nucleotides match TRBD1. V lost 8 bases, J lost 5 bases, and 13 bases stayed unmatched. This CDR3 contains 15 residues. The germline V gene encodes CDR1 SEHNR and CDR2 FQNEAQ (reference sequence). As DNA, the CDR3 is TGTGCCAGCGCAAACTGGGACAGGGAGGAGGACGAGCAGTACTTC. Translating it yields CASANWDREEDEQYF. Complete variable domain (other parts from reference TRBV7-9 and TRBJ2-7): DTGVSQNPRHKITKRGQNVTFRCDPISEHNRLYWYRQTLGQGPEFLTYFQNEAQLEKSRLLSDRFSAERPKGSFSTLEIQRTEQGDSAMYLCASANWDREEDEQYFGPGTRLTVT.

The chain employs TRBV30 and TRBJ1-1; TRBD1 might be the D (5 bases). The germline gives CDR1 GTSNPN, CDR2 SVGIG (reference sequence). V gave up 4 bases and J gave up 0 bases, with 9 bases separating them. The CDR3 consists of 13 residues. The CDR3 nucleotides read TGTGCCTGGAACGGACACTTGAACACTGAAGCTTTCTTT. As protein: CAWNGHLNTEAFF.

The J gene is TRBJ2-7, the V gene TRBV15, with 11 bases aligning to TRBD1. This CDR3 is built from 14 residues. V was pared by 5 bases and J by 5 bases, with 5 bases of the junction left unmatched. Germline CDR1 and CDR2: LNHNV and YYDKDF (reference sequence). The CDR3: CATSRGQGAHEQYF. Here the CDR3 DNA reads TGTGCCACCAGCCGTGGACAGGGGGCCCACGAGCAGTACTTC.

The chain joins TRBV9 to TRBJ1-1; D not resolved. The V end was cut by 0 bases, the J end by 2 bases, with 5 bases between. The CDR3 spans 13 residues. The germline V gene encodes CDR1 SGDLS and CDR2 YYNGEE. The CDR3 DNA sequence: TGTGCCAGCAGCGTAGTAGATAACACTGAAGCTTTCTTT. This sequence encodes CASSVVDNTEAFF.

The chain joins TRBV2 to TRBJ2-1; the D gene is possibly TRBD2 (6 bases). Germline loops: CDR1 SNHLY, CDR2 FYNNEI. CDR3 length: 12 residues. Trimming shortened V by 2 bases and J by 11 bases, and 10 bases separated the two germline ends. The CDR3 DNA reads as TGTGCCAGCAGTGAATCGGGGGTTAAGCAGTTCTTC. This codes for CASSESGVKQFF.

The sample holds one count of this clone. CDR3 DNA sequence: TGTGCCAGCAGCTCGACTAGCGGGGGCAACGAGCAGTACTTC. Its protein product is CASSSTSGGNEQYF. V and J are TRBV5-4 and TRBJ2-7; 12 bases map to TRBD2. This CDR3 is 14 amino acids long. Germline assignment: CDR1 SGHNT and CDR2 YYREEE (reference sequence). V trimming: 3 bases; J trimming: 5 bases; junction bases outside the gene matches: 3.

The DNA for the CDR3 is TGTGCCAGCAGCTCCGCGGGGGGCAATGAGCAGTTCTTC. This gives the protein CASSSAGGNEQFF. V and J are TRBV7-9 and TRBJ2-1; 8 nucleotides align to TRBD2. The CDR3 totals 13 residues. V lost 4 bases, J lost 6 bases, and 2 bases stayed unmatched. Germline V gene lookup returns CDR1 SEHNR and CDR2 FQNEAQ (reference sequence).

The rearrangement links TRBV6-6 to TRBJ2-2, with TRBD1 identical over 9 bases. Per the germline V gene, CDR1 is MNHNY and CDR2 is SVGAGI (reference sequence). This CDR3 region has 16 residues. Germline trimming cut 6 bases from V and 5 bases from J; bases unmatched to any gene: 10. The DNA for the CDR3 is TGTGCCAGCAGACCCCTTCCGGGACAGGGAACCGGGGAGCTGTTTTTT. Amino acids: CASRPLPGQGTGELFF.

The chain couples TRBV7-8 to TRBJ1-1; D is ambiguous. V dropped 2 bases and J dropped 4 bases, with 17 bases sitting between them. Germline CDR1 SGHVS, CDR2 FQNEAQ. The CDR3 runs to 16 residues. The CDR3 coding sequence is TGTGCCAGCAGCTTAAGACCTCGGGGTCCAGGCACTGAAGCTTTCTTT. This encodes CASSLRPRGPGTEAFF. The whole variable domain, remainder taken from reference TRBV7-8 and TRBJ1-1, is GAGVSQSPRYKVAKRGQDVALRCDPISGHVSLFWYQQALGQGPEFLTYFQNEAQLDKSGLPSDRFFAERPEGSVSTLKIQRTQQEDSAVYLCASSLRPRGPGTEAFFGQGTRLTVV.